Sequencing of this T cell receptor (beta chain) was carried out in a study of technical replicates of blood from several donors (dated by TCRdb to 2017 to 2019). About this clone itself: Which antigen it targets is not known. Base quality data are lacking; no much larger clone is found one base away.

Here V drops 1 base and J drops 7 bases, and the junction holds 5 bases not matched to any gene. There are 14 amino acids in the CDR3, from cysteine to phenylalanine inclusive. CDR3 DNA is the only sequence kept; it has 42 bases, read in frame from the first base. Per the germline V gene, SGHRS is the CDR1 and YFSETQ is the CDR2. The protocol used for the library was the immunoSEQ multiplex PCR assay. TCRdb carries this immuneACCESS record with in-frame sequences only. Its versions omit some clonotypes, under half of them owing to an unresolved V gene in the studies checked, with the rest unexplained. The sample yields about 81,000 clones; nearly 97% were counted once. About 0.36% of the sample belongs to the ten largest clones.

Sample: T cells isolated from PBMCs. Rearrangement joined TRBV5-1 to TRBJ2-1, with 7 middle bases fitting TRBD2. The receptor comes from a human donor in good health. The CDR3 reads CASSLSWGGNEQFF. The DNA sequence is as follows: TGCGCCAGCAGCTTGTCTTGGGGGGGGAATGAGCAGTTCTTC.